This paragraph reports one T cell receptor beta chain. This specimen comes from a study of beta chain features in type 1 diabetes. Expressed TCRB transcripts were sequenced, since all the RNA that had been isolated was reverse transcribed. Libraries were prepared by immunoSEQ multiplex PCR; TCRdb keeps only in-frame clonotypes and omits some of them. The table lists over 500,000 clones, around a sixth of them singletons. This CDR3 region has 15 residues. CDR1 SGHTA and CDR2 FQGNSA come from the germline V gene. The V end lost 0 bases, the J end lost 2 bases, and 10 bases lay between the germline ends.

This TCR was recovered from a man younger than 30 in good health. Material: naive CD4+ T cells from blood. The chain combines TRBV7-2 with TRBJ1-1; D remains unclear. The CDR3 region is CASSLAYYPNTEAFF. As DNA, the CDR3 is TGTGCCAGCAGCTTAGCATACTACCCAAACACTGAAGCTTTCTTT.